What follows are 10 T cell receptor beta chains derived from one specimen sequenced in a study of early T cells in non-severe SARS-CoV-2 infection. One entry per CDR3 protein results from TCRdb running MiXCR on the 5' RACE reads. The sample holds some 33,000 distinct CDR3 sequences, 5% to 6.5% seen once. The specimen was whole blood. The receptors originated from an adult who was a healthcare worker with PCR-confirmed SARS-CoV-2 infection or an uninfected control (not recorded which).

This clonotype was picked up many times. J is TRBJ2-4 and V is TRBV27, with D uncertain. Germline V gene lookup returns CDR1 MNHEY and CDR2 SMNVEV (reference sequence). Trimming shortened V by 4 bases and J by 4 bases, and 8 bases separated the two germline ends. This CDR3 comprises 13 residues. In DNA form, the CDR3 reads TGTGCCAGCAGTTCGCTTAATAAAAACATTCAGTACTTC. Amino acids: CASSSLNKNIQYF.

In this sample, this clonotype turned up many times. The gene calls are TRBV3-1 and TRBJ2-3; the match to TRBD2 covers 11 bases. Germline CDR1 and CDR2: LGHDT and YNNKEL (reference sequence). There are 14 residues in the CDR3. Trimming took 3 bases from V and 6 from J; bases not matched to a gene: 2. CDR3 sequence: CASSHTSGSDTQYF. The CDR3 DNA follows: TGTGCCAGCAGCCATACTAGCGGGAGCGATACGCAGTATTTT.

This clonotype appeared many times. The chain combines TRBV29-1 with TRBJ1-3, with 7 bases aligning to TRBD1. CDR3 length: 16 amino acids. Germline loops: CDR1 SQVTM, CDR2 ANQGSEA. The V and J ends lost 7 bases and 0 bases, in that order; junction bases with no gene match: 12. Here the CDR3 reads CSGRTGALSSGNTIYF. DNA for the CDR3: TGCAGCGGGCGCACAGGGGCGTTAAGCTCTGGAAACACCATATATTTT.

The genes are TRBV5-4 and TRBJ2-5; 12 positions agree with TRBD2. Trimming cost V 3 bases and J 0 bases; bases outside gene matches: 3. Germline V lookup: CDR1 SGHNT, CDR2 YYREEE (reference sequence). The CDR3 has 16 residues. The CDR3 loop reads CASSSRTSGDQETQYF. In nucleotides, the CDR3 is TGTGCCAGCAGCTCACGGACTAGCGGGGACCAAGAGACCCAGTACTTC.

This clonotype has a handful of counts. The V call is TRBV12-3 or TRBV12-4, the J call TRBJ2-5; D perhaps matches TRBD2 (7 bases). The CDR3 covers 15 residues. Deletions cut 5 bases from V and 4 bases from J, with 17 bases between. As DNA, the CDR3 is TGTGCCAGCAGTCCCCCCCAGGGAGGGGGAGAGACCCAGTACTTC. As protein: CASSPPQGGGETQYF.

This clonotype appeared many times. The genes are TRBV20-1 and TRBJ2-1; 9 bases are a match to TRBD1. J was trimmed by 7 bases and V by 2 bases; bases with no gene match: 12. The germline V gene encodes CDR1 DFQATT and CDR2 SNEGSKA (reference sequence). This CDR3 region has 16 residues. CDR3 sequence: CSARPIRTGEKNEQFF. CDR3 sequence (DNA): TGCAGTGCTAGACCTATACGGACAGGGGAAAAGAATGAGCAGTTCTTC.

The gene calls are TRBV7-9 and TRBJ1-2, with D uncertain. CDR3 length: 14 residues. V lost 5 bases to trimming and J lost 1 base, with 11 bases between them. Per germline, CDR1 SEHNR and CDR2 FQNEAQ (reference sequence). CDR3 sequence (DNA): TGTGCCAGCAGCACAGTTAACTTTAACTATGGCTACACCTTC. This gives the protein CASSTVNFNYGYTF.

The table lists this clonotype with many counts. The rearrangement joins TRBV5-1 to TRBJ1-1, with 8 bases fitting TRBD1. The CDR3 extends over 16 amino acids. Trimming cost V 4 bases and J 3 bases; bases outside gene matches: 11. CDR1 and CDR2 from the germline V gene are SGHRS and YFSETQ. CDR3 coding DNA: TGCGCCAGCAGCAGGACAGGGTCTGGGCTCGACACTGAAGCTTTCTTT. As protein: CASSRTGSGLDTEAFF.

This clonotype was counted between two and nine times. The V gene is TRBV12-3 or TRBV12-4, the J gene TRBJ1-2; no reliable D call. Trimming took off 3 bases at V and 2 bases at J, with 4 bases between the two ends. The CDR3 loop spans 12 amino acids. The CDR3 DNA sequence: TGTGCCAGCAGTTTTGGGAACTATGGCTACACCTTC. It encodes CASSFGNYGYTF.

This clonotype has ten or more counts. The chain has TRBV5-5 and TRBJ1-2; D ambiguous. This CDR3 is 13 amino acids long. V lost 1 base, J lost 3 bases, and 7 bases lay in between. Germline CDR1 reads SGHKS; CDR2 reads YYEKEE (reference sequence). CDR3 in DNA: TGTGCCAGCAGCTTGCGGAAAGACTATGGCTACACCTTC. Translating gives CASSLRKDYGYTF.